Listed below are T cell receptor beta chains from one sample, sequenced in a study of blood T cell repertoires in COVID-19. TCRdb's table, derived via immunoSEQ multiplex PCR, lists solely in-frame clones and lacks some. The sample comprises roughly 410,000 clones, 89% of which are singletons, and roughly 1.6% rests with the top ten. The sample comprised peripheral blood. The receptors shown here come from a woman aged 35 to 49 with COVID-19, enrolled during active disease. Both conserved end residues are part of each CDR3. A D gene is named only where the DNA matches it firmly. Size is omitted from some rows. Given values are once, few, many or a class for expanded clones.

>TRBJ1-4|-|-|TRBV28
CASSFLFRQGGEKLFF
TGTGCCAGCAGTTTTTTATTTAGGCAGGGTGGTGAAAAACTGTTTTTT
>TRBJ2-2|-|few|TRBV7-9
CASSLGLAAGELFF
TGTGCCAGCAGCTTAGGGCTCGCAGCCGGGGAGCTGTTTTTT
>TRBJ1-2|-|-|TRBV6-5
CASSYRGRTTGYTF
TGTGCCAGCAGTTACCGCGGCCGAACTACTGGCTACACCTTC
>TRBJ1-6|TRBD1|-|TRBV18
CASSPSRDRDRSNSPLHF
TGTGCCAGCTCACCGTCCCGGGACAGGGACCGATCTAATTCACCCCTCCACTTT
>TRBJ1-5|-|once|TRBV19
CASQPSSVNQPQHF
TGTGCCAGCCAACCGAGTAGCGTTAATCAGCCCCAGCATTTT
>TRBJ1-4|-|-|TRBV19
CASSIFIQGGEKLFF
TGTGCCAGTAGTATTTTCATCCAGGGCGGTGAAAAACTGTTTTTT
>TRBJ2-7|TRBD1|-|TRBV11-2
CASSLAGQVTYEQYF
TGTGCCAGCAGCTTAGCGGGACAGGTTACCTACGAGCAGTACTTC
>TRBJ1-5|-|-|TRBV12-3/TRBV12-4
CASSLYPRAQHF
TGTGCCAGCAGTTTATATCCCCGGGCCCAGCATTTT
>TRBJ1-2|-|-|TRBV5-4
CASSPVVQGGYGYTF
TGTGCCAGCAGCCCGGTAGTCCAGGGTGGTTATGGCTACACCTTC
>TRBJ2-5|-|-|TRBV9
CASSVDPLAGVKETQYF
TGTGCCAGCAGCGTAGACCCGCTAGCCGGGGTGAAAGAGACCCAGTACTTC
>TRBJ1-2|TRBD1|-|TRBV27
CASRSGTGSYGYTF
TGTGCCAGCAGGTCCGGGACAGGTTCCTATGGCTACACCTTC
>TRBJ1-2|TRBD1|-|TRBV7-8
CASSPRDRPFNYGYTF
TGTGCCAGCAGCCCCCGGGACAGACCTTTTAACTATGGCTACACCTTC
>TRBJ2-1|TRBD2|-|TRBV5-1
CASSSGLAGEVNEQFF
TGCGCCAGCAGCTCGGGACTAGCGGGAGAAGTCAATGAGCAGTTCTTC
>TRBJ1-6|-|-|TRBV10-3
CAISPLQGGNSPLHF
TGTGCCATCAGCCCCCTACAGGGTGGTAATTCACCCCTCCACTTT
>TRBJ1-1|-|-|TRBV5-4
CASRPGGSTEAFF
TGTGCCAGCAGACCTGGGGGGAGTACTGAAGCTTTCTTT
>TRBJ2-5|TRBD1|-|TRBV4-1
CASSQDSRQGETQYF
TGCGCCAGCAGCCAAGATTCTAGACAGGGAGAGACCCAGTACTTC
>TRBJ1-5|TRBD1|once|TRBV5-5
CASSQTGRLNQPQHF
TGTGCCAGCAGCCAGACAGGGCGCCTTAATCAGCCCCAGCATTTT
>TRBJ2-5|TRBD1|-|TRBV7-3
CASSLGPSGGQETQYF
TGTGCCAGCAGCTTAGGTCCGTCAGGGGGCCAAGAGACCCAGTACTTC
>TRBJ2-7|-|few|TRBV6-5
CATLVVGLSSYEQYF
TGTGCCACCCTCGTGGTGGGGCTGAGCTCCTACGAGCAGTACTTC
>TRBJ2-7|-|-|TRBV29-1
CSGAVGYEQYF
TGCAGCGGCGCGGTGGGCTACGAGCAGTACTTC
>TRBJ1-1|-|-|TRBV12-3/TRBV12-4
CASSLGFDTEAFF
TGTGCCAGCAGTTTAGGTTTCGACACTGAAGCTTTCTTT
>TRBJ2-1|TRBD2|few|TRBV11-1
CASSFLLAGGPSEQFF
TGTGCCAGCAGCTTTTTATTAGCGGGGGGGCCGAGTGAGCAGTTCTTC
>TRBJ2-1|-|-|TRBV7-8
CASSLVRQGNEQFF
TGTGCCAGCAGCTTAGTTCGTCAGGGCAATGAGCAGTTCTTC
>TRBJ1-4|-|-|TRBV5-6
CASSFGAGIEKLFF
TGTGCCAGCAGCTTTGGGGCAGGGATTGAAAAACTGTTTTTT
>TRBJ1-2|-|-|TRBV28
CASSPPQLGYTF
TGTGCCAGCAGCCCCCCCCAGTTAGGCTACACCTTC
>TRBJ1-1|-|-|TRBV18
CASSPARQMNTEAFF
TGTGCCAGCTCACCAGCCCGACAAATGAACACTGAAGCTTTCTTT
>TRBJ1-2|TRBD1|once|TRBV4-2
CASSQGQGRINYGYTF
TGTGCCAGCAGCCAGGGACAGGGCCGTATAAACTATGGCTACACCTTC